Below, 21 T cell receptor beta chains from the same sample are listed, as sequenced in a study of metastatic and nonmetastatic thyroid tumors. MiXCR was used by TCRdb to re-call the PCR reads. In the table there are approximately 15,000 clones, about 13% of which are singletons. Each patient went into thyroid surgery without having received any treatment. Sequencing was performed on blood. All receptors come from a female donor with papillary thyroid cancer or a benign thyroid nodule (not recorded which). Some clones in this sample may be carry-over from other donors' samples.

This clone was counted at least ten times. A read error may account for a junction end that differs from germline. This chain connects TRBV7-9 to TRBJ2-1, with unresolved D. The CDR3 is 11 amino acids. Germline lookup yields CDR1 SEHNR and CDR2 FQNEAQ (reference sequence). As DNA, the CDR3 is TGTGCCAGCAGTTTAGCCGTTGAGCAGTTCTTC. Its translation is CASSLAVEQFF.

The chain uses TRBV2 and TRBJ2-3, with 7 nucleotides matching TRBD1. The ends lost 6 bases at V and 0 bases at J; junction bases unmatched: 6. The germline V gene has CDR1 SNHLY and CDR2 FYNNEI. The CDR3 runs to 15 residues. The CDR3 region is CASSPRQGSTDTQYF. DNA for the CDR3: TGTGCCAGCAGCCCCCGACAGGGAAGCACAGATACGCAGTATTTT.

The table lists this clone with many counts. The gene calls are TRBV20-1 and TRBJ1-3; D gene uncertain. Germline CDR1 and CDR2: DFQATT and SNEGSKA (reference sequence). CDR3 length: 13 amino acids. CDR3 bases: TGCAGCTACCTCGACAACTCTGGAAACACCATATATTTT. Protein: CSYLDNSGNTIYF.

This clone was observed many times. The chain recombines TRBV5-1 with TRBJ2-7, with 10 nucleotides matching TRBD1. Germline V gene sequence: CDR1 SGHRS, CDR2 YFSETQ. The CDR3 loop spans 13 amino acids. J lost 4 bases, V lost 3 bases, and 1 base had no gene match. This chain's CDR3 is CASSSGQGYEQYF. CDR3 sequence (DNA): TGCGCCAGCAGCTCGGGACAGGGGTACGAGCAGTACTTC.

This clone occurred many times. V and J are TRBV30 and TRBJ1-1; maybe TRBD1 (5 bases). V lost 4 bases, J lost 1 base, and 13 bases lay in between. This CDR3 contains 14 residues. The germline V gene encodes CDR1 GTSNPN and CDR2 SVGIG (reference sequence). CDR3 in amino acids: CAWNGGTTNTEAFF. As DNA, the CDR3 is TGTGCCTGGAATGGGGGTACAACGAACACTGAAGCTTTCTTT. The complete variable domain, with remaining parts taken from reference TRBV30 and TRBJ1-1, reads SQTIHQWPATLVQPVGSPLSLECTVEGTSNPNLYWYRQAAGRGLQLLFYSVGIGQISSEVPQNLSASRPQDRQFILSSKKLLLSDSGFYLCAWNGGTTNTEAFFGQGTRLTVV.

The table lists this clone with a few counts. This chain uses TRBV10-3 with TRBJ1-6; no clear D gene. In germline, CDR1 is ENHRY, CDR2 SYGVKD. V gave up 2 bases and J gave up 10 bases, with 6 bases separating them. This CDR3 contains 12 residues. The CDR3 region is CAISEGESPLHF. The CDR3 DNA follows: TGTGCCATCAGTGAGGGGGAATCACCCCTCCACTTT.

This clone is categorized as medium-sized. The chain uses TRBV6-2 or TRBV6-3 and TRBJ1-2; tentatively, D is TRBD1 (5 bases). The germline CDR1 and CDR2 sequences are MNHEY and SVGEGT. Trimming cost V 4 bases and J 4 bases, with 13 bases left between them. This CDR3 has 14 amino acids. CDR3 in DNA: TGTGCCAGCAGTTTTGCGGGGGGAGGCTATGGCTACACCTTC. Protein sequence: CASSFAGGGYGYTF.

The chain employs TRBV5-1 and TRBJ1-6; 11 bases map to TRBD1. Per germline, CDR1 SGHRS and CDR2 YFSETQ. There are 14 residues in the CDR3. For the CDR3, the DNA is TGCGCAGGCAGCTCGGACAGGGGGCCTTCACCCCTCCACTTT. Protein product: CAGSSDRGPSPLHF. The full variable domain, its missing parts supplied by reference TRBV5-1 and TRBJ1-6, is KAGVTQTPRYLIKTRGQQVTLSCSPISGHRSVSWYQQTPGQGLQFLFEYFSETQRNKGNFPGRFSGRQFSNSRSEMNVSTLELGDSALYLCAGSSDRGPSPLHFGNGTRLTVT.

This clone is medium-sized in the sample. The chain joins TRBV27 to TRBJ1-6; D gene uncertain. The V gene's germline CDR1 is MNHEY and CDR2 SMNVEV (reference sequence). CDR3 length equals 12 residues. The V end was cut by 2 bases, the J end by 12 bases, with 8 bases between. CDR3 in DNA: TGTGCCAGCAGTTTAGCTGGGCTACCCCTCCACTTT. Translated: CASSLAGLPLHF.

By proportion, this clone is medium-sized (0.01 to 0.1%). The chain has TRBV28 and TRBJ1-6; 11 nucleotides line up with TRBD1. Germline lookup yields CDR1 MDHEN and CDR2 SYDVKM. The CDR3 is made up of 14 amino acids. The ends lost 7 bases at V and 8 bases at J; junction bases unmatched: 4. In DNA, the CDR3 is TGTGCCAGCAATCCGGGACAGGGGGATTCACCCCTCCACTTT. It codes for CASNPGQGDSPLHF.

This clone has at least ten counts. CDR3 protein: CASSLVRETQYF. The CDR3 DNA follows: TGCGCCAGCAGCTTGGTTCGGGAGACCCAGTACTTC. The chain recombines TRBV5-1 with TRBJ2-5, with D unclear. The CDR3 length is 12 residues. Per germline, CDR1 SGHRS and CDR2 YFSETQ. Trimming stripped 0 bases from V and 5 bases from J, with 5 bases between.

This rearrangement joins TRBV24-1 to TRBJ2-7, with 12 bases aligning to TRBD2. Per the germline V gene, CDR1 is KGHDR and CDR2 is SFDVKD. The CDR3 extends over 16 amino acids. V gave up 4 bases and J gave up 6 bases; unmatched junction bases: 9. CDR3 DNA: TGTGCCACCAGTGACCCAGCTAGCGGGAGGGCCTCCGAGCAGTACTTC. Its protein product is CATSDPASGRASEQYF.

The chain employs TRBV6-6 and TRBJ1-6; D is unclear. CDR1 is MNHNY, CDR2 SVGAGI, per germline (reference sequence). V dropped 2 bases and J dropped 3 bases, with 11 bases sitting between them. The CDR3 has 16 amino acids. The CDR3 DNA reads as TGTGCCAGCAGTTACGGGCGCAGCAACTATAATTCACCCCTCCACTTT. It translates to CASSYGRSNYNSPLHF.

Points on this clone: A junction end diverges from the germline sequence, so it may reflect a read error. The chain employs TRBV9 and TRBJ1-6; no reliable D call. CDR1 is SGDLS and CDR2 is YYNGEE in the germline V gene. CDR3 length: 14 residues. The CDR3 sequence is CASSVERENSPLNF. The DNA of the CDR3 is TGTGCCAGCAGCGTAGAGAGGGAGAATTCACCCCTAAACTTT.

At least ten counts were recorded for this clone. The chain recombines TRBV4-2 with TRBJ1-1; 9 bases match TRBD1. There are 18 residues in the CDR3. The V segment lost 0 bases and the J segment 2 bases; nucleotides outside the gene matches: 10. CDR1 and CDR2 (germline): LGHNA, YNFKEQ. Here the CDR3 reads CASSQEMGQGERNTEAFF. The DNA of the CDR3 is TGTGCCAGCAGCCAAGAGATGGGACAGGGCGAGAGAAACACTGAAGCTTTCTTT.

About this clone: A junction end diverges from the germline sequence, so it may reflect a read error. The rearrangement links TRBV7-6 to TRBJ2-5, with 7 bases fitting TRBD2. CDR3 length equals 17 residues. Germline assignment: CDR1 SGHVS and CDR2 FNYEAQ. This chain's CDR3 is CASSLFAGTIGWETQYF. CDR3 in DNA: TGCGCCAGCAGCCTATTTGCGGGGACTATCGGGTGGGAGACCCAGTACTTC. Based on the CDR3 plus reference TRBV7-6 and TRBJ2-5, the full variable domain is GAGVSQSPRYKVTKRGQDVALRCDPISGHVSLYWYRQALGQGPEFLTYFNYEAQQDKSGLPNDRFSAERPEGSISTLTIQRTEQRDSAMYRCASSLFAGTIGWETQYFGPGTRLLVL.

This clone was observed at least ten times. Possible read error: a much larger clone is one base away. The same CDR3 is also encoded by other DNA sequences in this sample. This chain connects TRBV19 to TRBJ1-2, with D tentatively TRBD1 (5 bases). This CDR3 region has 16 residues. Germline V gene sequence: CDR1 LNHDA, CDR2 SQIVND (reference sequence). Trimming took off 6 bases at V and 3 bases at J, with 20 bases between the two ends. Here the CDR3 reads CASSISRGRMDYGYTF. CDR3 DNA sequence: TGTGCCAGTAGCATCTCGAGGGGCCGAATGGACTATGGCTACACCTTC.

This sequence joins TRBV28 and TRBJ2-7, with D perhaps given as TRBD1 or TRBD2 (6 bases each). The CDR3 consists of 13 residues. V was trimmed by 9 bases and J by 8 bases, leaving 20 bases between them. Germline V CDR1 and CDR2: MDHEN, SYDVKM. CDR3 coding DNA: TGTGCCAGTAGGGGGGAGACCGTATCCCAGCAGTACTTC. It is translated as CASRGETVSQQYF.

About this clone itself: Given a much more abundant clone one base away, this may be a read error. The CDR3 reads CATTDGMGNQPQHF. The CDR3 region has the DNA TGCGCCACCACAGATGGAATGGGAAATCAGCCCCAGCATTTT. This chain links TRBV24-1 with TRBJ1-5, with no clear D. CDR3 length: 14 residues. CDR1 and CDR2 from the germline V gene are KGHDR and SFDVKD.

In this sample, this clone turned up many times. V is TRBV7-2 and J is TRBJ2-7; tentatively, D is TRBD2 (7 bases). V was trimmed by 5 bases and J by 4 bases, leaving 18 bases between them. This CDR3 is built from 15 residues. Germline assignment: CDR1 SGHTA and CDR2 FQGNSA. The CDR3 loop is CASSPWGGASYEQYF. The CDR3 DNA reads TGTGCCAGCAGCCCTTGGGGGGGGGCCTCTTACGAGCAGTACTTC.

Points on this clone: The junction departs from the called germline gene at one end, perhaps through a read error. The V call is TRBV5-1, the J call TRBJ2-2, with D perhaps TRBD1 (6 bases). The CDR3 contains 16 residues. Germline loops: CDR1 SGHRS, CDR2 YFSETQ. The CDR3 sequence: CSSSFLTVGGTGELFF. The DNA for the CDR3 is TGCTCCAGCAGCTTCCTTACGGTAGGGGGCACCGGGGAGCTGTTTTTT.